Detailed here is one TCR beta chain. TCRdb keeps only in-frame clones here, not all; method: immunoSEQ multiplex PCR. The sample includes 200,000 to 250,000 clones, roughly 90% of them seen just once. The sample's treatment: about 20 received Ad26.COV2.S at low or high dose, single or two shots; 5 received placebo; per-sample allocation not given. The samples date from day 63 after the first vaccine or placebo injection. This entry belongs to a study of Ad26.COV2.S vaccination and SARS-CoV-2 variants. The specimen was peripheral blood, collected in a trial of Ad26.COV2.S vaccine versus placebo. The source is a person aged 18-60 years who received the Ad26.COV2.S COVID-19 vaccine or a placebo.

CDR3 coding DNA: TGTGCCAGCAGTTTAGTTGGGACAGGGAACAATGAGCAGTTCTTC. This gives the protein CASSLVGTGNNEQFF. The chain has TRBV27 and TRBJ2-1, with 9 bases matching TRBD1. This CDR3 contains 15 residues. V was pared by 2 bases and J by 5 bases, with 4 bases of the junction left unmatched. Per germline, CDR1 MNHEY and CDR2 SMNVEV (reference sequence).